The rows below give T cell receptor beta chains drawn from one sample of a study of blood T cell repertoires in COVID-19. Assay: immunoSEQ multiplex PCR; the TCRdb copy retains only in-frame clones and omits some. The sample consists of 270,000 or so clones, roughly 80% of them appearing once. The specimen sequenced was PBMCs or T cells enriched from blood (not recorded which). Receptor source: a man aged 45-65 years who had recovered from COVID-19. The CDR3 runs from the conserved cysteine through the conserved F or W. A D gene is named only where the DNA matches it firmly. Some rows have no size entry. The others give once, few or many, or a class for an expanded clone.

d_gene	abundance	j_gene	v_gene	CDR3aa	CDR3nt
-	-	TRBJ2-2	TRBV7-6	CASSLGSSVNTGELFF	TGTGCCAGCAGCTTAGGGTCTAGCGTGAACACCGGGGAGCTGTTTTTT
TRBD1	few	TRBJ2-7	TRBV5-1	CASRPLRDREEEQYF	TGCGCCAGCAGACCCCTTCGGGACAGGGAAGAAGAGCAGTACTTC
-	-	TRBJ2-7	TRBV10-1	CASSEFGLKPYEQYF	TGCGCCAGCAGTGAATTCGGACTTAAACCCTACGAGCAGTACTTC
-	-	TRBJ1-4	TRBV28	CASRVGTFNEKLFF	TGTGCCAGCAGGGTCGGGACATTTAATGAAAAACTGTTTTTT
TRBD2	once	TRBJ2-1	TRBV19	CASSLSGASYNEQFF	TGTGCCAGTAGCCTTAGCGGGGCCTCCTACAATGAGCAGTTCTTC
-	-	TRBJ2-5	TRBV3-1/TRBV3-2	CASSQDTGRETQYF	TGTGCCAGCAGCCAAGATACAGGGCGAGAGACCCAGTACTTC
-	-	TRBJ2-3	TRBV2	CASSLLAGGTDTQYF	TGTGCCAGCAGTCTGCTAGCTGGGGGCACAGATACGCAGTATTTT
TRBD2	once	TRBJ2-1	TRBV11-3	CASSSPGLAGVNEQFF	TGTGCCAGCAGCTCCCCCGGGCTAGCGGGAGTCAATGAGCAGTTCTTC
TRBD1	-	TRBJ1-1	TRBV5-8	CASSLTGGPEAFF	TGTGCCAGCAGCTTGACAGGGGGCCCTGAAGCTTTCTTT
TRBD2	-	TRBJ2-5	TRBV6-5	CASSYAAGGIVETQYF	TGTGCCAGCAGTTACGCGGCGGGAGGAATCGTAGAGACCCAGTACTTC